This T cell receptor (beta chain) was identified during a study of CD8 T cells in Susac syndrome. Across the study: Patients with Susac syndrome were therapy-naive, on corticosteroids, or on intravenous immunoglobulin alone at blood draw.

RNA was extracted with the RNeasy kit, and a quantity of 0.5 to 1 ug was reverse transcribed using random hexamers. A multiplex approach, immunoSEQ multiplex PCR, amplified TCR beta CDR3 across 54 Vbeta and 13 Jbeta. Each CDR3 protein is one row after TCRdb ran MiXCR on the immunoSEQ multiplex PCR reads. Among 75,000 to 95,000 distinct CDR3 sequences listed, approximately 95% were seen once. High-throughput TCR beta sequencing covered peripheral CD8+ and CD4+ T cells. This clonotype has just one count. With 5 bases clipped from V and 5 bases from J, the junction kept 5 bases outside the gene matches. This CDR3 contains 16 residues. Per germline, CDR1 SEHNR and CDR2 FQNEAQ (reference sequence).

The sequenced sample consisted of CD8+ T cells from PBMCs. This chain connects TRBV7-9 to TRBJ2-2, with 13 nucleotides matching TRBD2. This sequence was found in a human donor with Susac syndrome. Here the CDR3 reads CASSPGLAGVTGELFF. DNA of the CDR3: TGTGCCAGCAGCCCTGGACTAGCGGGAGTAACCGGGGAGCTGTTTTTT.